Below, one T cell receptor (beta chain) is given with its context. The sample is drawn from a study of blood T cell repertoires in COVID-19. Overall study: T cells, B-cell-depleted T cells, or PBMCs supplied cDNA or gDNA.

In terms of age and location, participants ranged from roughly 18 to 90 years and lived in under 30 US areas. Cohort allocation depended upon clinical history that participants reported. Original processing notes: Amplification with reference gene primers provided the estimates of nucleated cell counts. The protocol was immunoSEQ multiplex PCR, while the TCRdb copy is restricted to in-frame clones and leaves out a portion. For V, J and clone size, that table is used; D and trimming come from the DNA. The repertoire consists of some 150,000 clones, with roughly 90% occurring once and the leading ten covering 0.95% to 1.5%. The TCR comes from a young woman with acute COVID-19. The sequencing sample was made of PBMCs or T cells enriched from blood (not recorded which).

The CDR3 DNA reads TGTGCCAGTAGTATGATTTGGTACTCTTCTAGCACAGATACGCAGTATTTT. Its protein product is CASSMIWYSSSTDTQYF. This chain joins TRBV19 and TRBJ2-3; D unresolved. This CDR3 contains 17 residues. Per the germline V gene, CDR1 is LNHDA and CDR2 is SQIVND (reference sequence). V lost 3 bases and J lost 0, with 16 bases in between.